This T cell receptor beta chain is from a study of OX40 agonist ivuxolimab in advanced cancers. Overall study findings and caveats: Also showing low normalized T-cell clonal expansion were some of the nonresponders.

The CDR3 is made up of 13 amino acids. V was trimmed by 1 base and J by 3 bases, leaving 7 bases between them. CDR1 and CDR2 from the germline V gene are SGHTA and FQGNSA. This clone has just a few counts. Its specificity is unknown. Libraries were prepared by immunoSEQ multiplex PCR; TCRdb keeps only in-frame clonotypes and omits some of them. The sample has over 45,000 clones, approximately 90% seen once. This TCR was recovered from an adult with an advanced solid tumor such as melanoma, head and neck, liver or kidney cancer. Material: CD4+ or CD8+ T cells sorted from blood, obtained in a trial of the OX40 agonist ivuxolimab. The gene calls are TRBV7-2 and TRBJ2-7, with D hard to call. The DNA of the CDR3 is TGTGCCAGCAGCTTAGGGATCCTCTACGAGCAGTACTTC. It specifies CASSLGILYEQYF.